A single T cell receptor beta chain is shown here with its context. It lacks a known antigen. No much larger clone is present one base from it, and per-base qualities are unavailable. Interpreted using the paper, the time point label stands for: cycle 4 day 1 (C4D1), after five to seven weeks of nivolumab. Every trial patient had relapsed after autologous stem cell transplantation, and cohorts A, B and C differed in prior brentuximab vedotin exposure. A Miltenyi CD4+ T cell isolation kit was used for magnetic negative selection to purify CD4+ T cells from thawed PBMCs. A total of around 60 patients with relapsed/refractory classical Hodgkin lymphoma made up the trial cohort, and each patient's best overall response was complete response, partial response or progressive disease. In the multi-cohort phase II CheckMate 205 trial, trial patients received single-agent nivolumab. Best overall response was determined by an independent review committee according to the 2007 International Working Group response criteria. Trial PBMCs were collected just before the start of nivolumab (C1D1) and during therapy at cycle 2 day 1 and cycle 4 day 1. Peripheral blood was collected in 8 mL Vacutainer Cell Preparation Tubes, from which PBMCs were isolated by centrifugation and then cryopreserved. Purified CD4+ and CD8+ fractions were generated only in cases for which an additional PBMC sample was available. Magnetically labelled cells were removed on LS columns in a quadroMACS separator, and the flow-through was collected as the purified fraction.

The data stem from a study of PD-1 blockade in classical Hodgkin lymphoma (dated by TCRdb to the early 2020s). With respect to the entire study: Nivolumab dosing was 3 mg/kg intravenously every 2 weeks, continuing until either disease progression or unacceptable toxicity. The study used CyTOF and TCR beta sequencing to define a peripheral blood immune signature of response to PD-1 blockade in classical Hodgkin lymphoma.

The germline V gene specifies MDHEN as CDR1 and SYDVKM as CDR2. The CDR3 numbers 18 residues from cysteine through phenylalanine. CDR3 DNA is the only sequence kept; it has 54 bases, read in frame from the first base. Relative to germline, V is missing 6 bases and J is missing 0 bases, with 14 bases of the junction outside any gene match. The study at large found these results: The study was restricted to a single clinical trial cohort, and the causes of repertoire differences, possibly disease activity or prior therapy, were left undefined. Trial patients with a complete response had baseline diversity similar to that of newly diagnosed patients, while partial responders and progressors had significantly lower diversity. Patients starting nivolumab less than 1 year after ASCT had lower diversity and were excluded from later analyses to avoid confounding by immune reconstitution. Baseline TCR diversity was reported as lower in newly diagnosed patients than in healthy donors, and lower still in relapsed/refractory patients. By C4D1, a significant rise was seen in CD4+ TCR diversity but not in CD8+ TCR diversity (p=0.0027 vs p=0.16), and the rise was most apparent among complete responders (p=0.02).

Genomic DNA was isolated using the Qiagen DNeasy kit from unsorted PBMCs as well as from negatively selected CD4+ and CD8+ fractions. Amplification of TCR beta CDR3 regions was done by immunoSEQ multiplex PCR with primers that anneal to V and J segments. A synthetic immune receptor repertoire was used to minimize amplification bias, and any residual bias was removed computationally once sequencing was done. In the authors' own workflow: Custom Python scripts were used to quantify repertoire diversity as the Shannon entropy index. Unsorted, CD4+ and CD8+ repertoires were analyzed separately, except in combined analyses where CD4+ and CD8+ sequences were merged in silico. Clonal expansion was defined as a frequency increase of at least 2-fold after treatment compared with C1D1, and clones undetected at baseline were assigned a pseudocount of 0.5. Singleton clones were defined as clones with 0 or 1 copy at C1D1, and non-singleton clones were defined as clones with 2 or more copies. Clones expanded in unsorted samples were assigned a CD4+, CD8+ or unknown annotation through matching of protein sequences in sorted samples from the same patient. Wilcoxon tests on paired samples were used to test changes in diversity from C1D1 to C4D1. TCRdb holds this immuneACCESS table with in-frame rearrangements only. Some clones are missing; in checked studies, unresolved V genes explain under half, and the rest has no known cause. That table furnishes V, J and clone size, whereas the DNA furnished D and trimming. The sample data list about 21,000 clones, and around three quarters of these were observed just once. Roughly 1.2% of the sample is held by the ten biggest clonotypes.

The chain is assembled from TRBV28 and TRBJ2-3, with TRBD1 matching 8 junction bases. The sequence was obtained from a human donor with classical Hodgkin lymphoma. The sample here was CD4+ T cells from blood, taken before the fourth cycle of nivolumab. At the DNA level, the sequence is TGTGCCAGCAGGACGACCCGGGGGACAGGAGTTAGCACAGATACGCAGTATTTT. This yields the protein CASRTTRGTGVSTDTQYF. Reference TRBV28 and TRBJ2-3 genes cover what lies past the CDR3, so the full variable domain is DVKVTQSSRYLVKRTGEKVFLECVQDMDHENMFWYRQDPGLGLRLIYFSYDVKMKEKGDIPEGYSVSREKKERFSLILESASTNQTSMYLCASRTTRGTGVSTDTQYFGPGTRLTVL.